This entry lists 15 T cell receptor beta chains sequenced from one sample in a study. One entry per CDR3 protein results from TCRdb running MiXCR on the 5' RACE reads. Found here are about 40,000 distinct CDR3 sequences, approximately 17% of them singletons; the top ten hold 2.5% to 3%. Sample: naive CD4+ T cells sorted from a lymph node. Subset reported: naive CD4+ T cells, CD4+CD45RA+CD25-. Receptor source: a female donor with breast cancer.

This clonotype turned up a few times. This rearrangement joins TRBV7-3 to TRBJ1-2, with D perhaps matching TRBD1 (6 bases). CDR3 length: 13 residues. V gave up 2 bases and J gave up 4 bases, with 8 bases separating them. Germline-derived CDR1 and CDR2 are SGHTA and FQGTGA. The CDR3 sequence is CASSLVQGYGYTF. The CDR3 DNA reads TGTGCCAGCAGCTTAGTACAGGGCTATGGCTACACCTTC.

This clonotype was seen many times. The chain carries TRBV20-1 and TRBJ2-1; 11 nucleotides line up with TRBD2. V lost 3 bases, J lost 5 bases, and 9 bases stayed unmatched. Germline loops: CDR1 DFQATT, CDR2 SNEGSKA (reference sequence). The CDR3 covers 16 residues. CDR3 coding DNA: TGCAGTGCTAGCCCGACTAGCGGGGCGGACGACAATGAGCAGTTCTTC. Translating it yields CSASPTSGADDNEQFF.

This clonotype was detected many times. The V gene is TRBV7-8, the J gene TRBJ2-5; either TRBD1 or TRBD2 may supply D (5 bases each). Between the trimmed V and J ends, which lost 6 bases and 0 bases, there was a span of 14 bases. CDR1 and CDR2 from the germline V gene are SGHVS and FQNEAQ. The CDR3 covers 15 residues. Here the CDR3 reads CASSPSPGHQETQYF. CDR3 DNA: TGTGCCAGCAGTCCCAGTCCGGGACACCAAGAGACCCAGTACTTC.

Remarks on this clonotype: One end of the junction is discordant with germline, which a read error may explain. V and J are TRBV7-2 and TRBJ2-3; possible D gene TRBD2, 6 bases. Germline V gives CDR1 SGHTA, CDR2 FQGNSA. The length of the CDR3 is 12 residues. For the CDR3, the DNA is TGTGCCAGCAGCTATTGGCGGGATAGGCAGTATTTT. Its protein product is CASSYWRDRQYF.

This clonotype came up many times. The chain couples TRBV7-2 to TRBJ2-3; D gene unclear. V was pared by 3 bases and J by 2 bases, with 3 bases between. This CDR3 comprises 12 residues. Germline V gene data show CDR1 as SGHTA and CDR2 as FQGNSA. The CDR3 sequence is CASSFYTDTQYF. CDR3 nucleotides: TGTGCCAGCAGCTTTTACACAGATACGCAGTATTTT. The full variable domain, completed using reference TRBV7-2 and TRBJ2-3, is GAGVSQSPSNKVTEKGKDVELRCDPISGHTALYWYRQSLGQGLEFLIYFQGNSAPDKSGLPSDRFSAERTGGSVSTLTIQRTQQEDSAVYLCASSFYTDTQYFGPGTRLTVL.

The chain links TRBV29-1 to TRBJ2-7; D perhaps matches TRBD1 (6 bases). The CDR3 is 12 residues long. Germline CDR1 reads SQVTM; CDR2 reads ANQGSEA. Trimming removed 5 bases at V and 3 bases at J, with 11 bases between. CDR3 loop: CSVKDRFYEQYF. The CDR3 nucleotides read TGCAGCGTTAAGGACAGATTCTACGAGCAGTACTTC.

This clonotype was counted at least ten times. The J gene is TRBJ2-7, the V gene TRBV6-1; D tentatively fits TRBD1 or TRBD2 (5 bases each). CDR3 size: 14 residues. Germline-derived CDR1 and CDR2 are MNHNS and SASEGT. V dropped 6 bases and J dropped 5 bases, with 17 bases sitting between them. For the CDR3, the DNA is TGTGCCAGCAGATATCCCGGGACCAGCGACGAGCAGTACTTC. This codes for CASRYPGTSDEQYF.

Of note for this clonotype: The junction does not match germline at one end; this may be a read error. The J gene is TRBJ1-6, the V gene TRBV7-8, with TRBD1 identical over 11 bases. CDR1 and CDR2 from the germline V gene are SGHVS and FQNEAQ. The CDR3 is made up of 16 amino acids. The CDR3 DNA is TGCGCCAGCAGCCACAGGACAGGGGGCGTTAATTCACCCCTCCACTTT. Amino acid sequence: CASSHRTGGVNSPLHF. The full variable domain, rest sourced from reference TRBV7-8 and TRBJ1-6, is GAGVSQSPRYKVAKRGQDVALRCDPISGHVSLFWYQQALGQGPEFLTYFQNEAQLDKSGLPSDRFFAERPEGSVSTLKIQRTQQEDSAVYLCASSHRTGGVNSPLHFGNGTRLTVT.

The chain combines TRBV18 with TRBJ2-5, with 7 bases matching TRBD2. The V gene end was trimmed by 2 bases and the J gene end by 5 bases; junction bases not matched to a gene: 8. Germline lookup yields CDR1 KGHSH and CDR2 LQKENI. This CDR3 has 15 amino acids. The DNA for the CDR3 is TGTGCCAGCTCACCAATGGAGCGGGGCGGCGAGACCCAGTACTTC. Translation: CASSPMERGGETQYF.

This clonotype was recorded at least ten times. This sequence joins TRBV7-2 and TRBJ2-1; TRBD1 aligns across 8 bases. The V segment lost 5 bases and the J segment 9 bases; nucleotides outside the gene matches: 6. The CDR3 covers 13 residues. The germline gives CDR1 SGHTA, CDR2 FQGNSA. The CDR3 loop is CASSERTGREQFF. In DNA, the CDR3 is TGTGCCAGCAGCGAAAGGACAGGGCGTGAGCAGTTCTTC.

This clonotype appeared a few times. The chain combines TRBV7-8 with TRBJ2-7, with TRBD2 identical over 9 bases. This CDR3 spans 18 amino acids. V shed 4 bases and J 7 bases; nucleotides not matched to a gene: 20. CDR1 and CDR2 (germline): SGHVS, FQNEAQ. CDR3 nucleotides: TGTGCCAGCAGCTCCCAATCGGCAGCGGGAGGCCTTGATGGAGAGCAGTACTTC. Amino acid sequence: CASSSQSAAGGLDGEQYF.

The V call is TRBV7-8, the J call TRBJ2-7; D may be TRBD2 (6 bases). The V end lost 5 bases, the J end lost 4 bases, and 15 bases lay between the germline ends. Germline CDR1 SGHVS, CDR2 FQNEAQ. The CDR3 contains 14 residues. The CDR3 region has the DNA TGTGCCAGCAGCCCCCCGGCGGGATCGTACGAGCAGTACTTC. Protein product: CASSPPAGSYEQYF.

The V and J genes are TRBV5-1 and TRBJ1-4; D not resolved. The CDR3 is 16 residues long. V dropped 4 bases and J dropped 6 bases, with 19 bases sitting between them. Per the germline V gene, CDR1 is SGHRS and CDR2 is YFSETQ. CDR3 residues: CASSPGRAGPDEKLFF. In DNA, the CDR3 is TGCGCCAGCAGCCCCGGTCGGGCAGGTCCCGATGAAAAACTGTTTTTT.

In its sample, this clonotype was seen many times. This rearrangement joins TRBV9 to TRBJ2-7; 10 bases fit TRBD2. The CDR3 has 15 residues. Per the germline V gene, CDR1 is SGDLS and CDR2 is YYNGEE. The V and J ends lost 0 bases and 3 bases, in that order; junction bases with no gene match: 3. The CDR3 DNA reads TGTGCCAGCAGCGTAGATTGGACTAGCGGCTACGAGCAGTACTTC. This encodes CASSVDWTSGYEQYF.

The chain recombines TRBV7-2 with TRBJ2-5, with TRBD1 as a possible D gene (5 bases). In germline, CDR1 is SGHTA, CDR2 FQGNSA. V was shortened by 9 bases and J by 5 bases, with 16 bases between the two germline ends. This CDR3 has 13 amino acids. The CDR3 DNA sequence: TGTGCCAGTACTACCAGGGTCGCGGAGACCCAGTACTTC. Encoded protein: CASTTRVAETQYF.